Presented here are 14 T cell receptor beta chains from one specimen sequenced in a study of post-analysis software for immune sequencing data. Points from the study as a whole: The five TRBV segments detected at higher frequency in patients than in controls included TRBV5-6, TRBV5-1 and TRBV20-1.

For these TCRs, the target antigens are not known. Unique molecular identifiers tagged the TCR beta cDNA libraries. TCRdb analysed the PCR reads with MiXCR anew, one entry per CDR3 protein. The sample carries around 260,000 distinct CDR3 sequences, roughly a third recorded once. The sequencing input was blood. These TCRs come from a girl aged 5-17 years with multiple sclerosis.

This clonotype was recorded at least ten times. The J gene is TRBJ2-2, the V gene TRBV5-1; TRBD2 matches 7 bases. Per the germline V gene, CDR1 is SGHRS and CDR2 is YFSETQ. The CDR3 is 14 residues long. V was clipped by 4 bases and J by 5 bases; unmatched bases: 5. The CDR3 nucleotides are TGCGCCAGCAGCGCGGGAGCCCAAACCGGGGAGCTGTTTTTT. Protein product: CASSAGAQTGELFF.

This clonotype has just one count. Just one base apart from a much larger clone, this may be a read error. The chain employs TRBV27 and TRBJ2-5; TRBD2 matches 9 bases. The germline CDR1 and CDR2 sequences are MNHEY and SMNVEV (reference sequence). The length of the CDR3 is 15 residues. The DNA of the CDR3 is TGTGCCAGCAGTCCAGCGGGGGGCATTCGGGAGATCCAGTACTTC. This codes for CASSPAGGIREIQYF.

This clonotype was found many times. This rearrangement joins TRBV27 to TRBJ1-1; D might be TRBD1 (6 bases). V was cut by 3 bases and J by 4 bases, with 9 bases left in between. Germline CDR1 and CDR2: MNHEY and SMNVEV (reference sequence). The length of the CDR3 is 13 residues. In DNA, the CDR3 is TGTGCCAGCAGTTTCACAGGGATCACTGAAGCTTTCTTT. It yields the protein CASSFTGITEAFF.

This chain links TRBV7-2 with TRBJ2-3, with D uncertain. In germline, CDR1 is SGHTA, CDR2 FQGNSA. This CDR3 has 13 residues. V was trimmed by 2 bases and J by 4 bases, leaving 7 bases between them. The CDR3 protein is CASSLRKADTQYF. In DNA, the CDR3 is TGTGCCAGCAGCTTAAGGAAAGCAGATACGCAGTATTTT.

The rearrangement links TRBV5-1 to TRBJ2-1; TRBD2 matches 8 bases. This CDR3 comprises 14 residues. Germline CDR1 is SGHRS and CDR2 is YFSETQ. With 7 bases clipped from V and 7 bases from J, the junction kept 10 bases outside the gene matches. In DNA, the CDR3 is TGCGCCAGCTTCTCCGGGGGGGCTCGGAATGAGCAGTTCTTC. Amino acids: CASFSGGARNEQFF.

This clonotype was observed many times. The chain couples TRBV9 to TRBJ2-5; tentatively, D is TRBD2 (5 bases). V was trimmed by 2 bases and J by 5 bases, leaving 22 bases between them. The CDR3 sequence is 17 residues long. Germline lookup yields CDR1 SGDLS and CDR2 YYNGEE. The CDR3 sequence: CASSVATHGELEETQYF. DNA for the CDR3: TGTGCCAGCAGCGTTGCCACCCACGGGGAGCTAGAGGAGACCCAGTACTTC.

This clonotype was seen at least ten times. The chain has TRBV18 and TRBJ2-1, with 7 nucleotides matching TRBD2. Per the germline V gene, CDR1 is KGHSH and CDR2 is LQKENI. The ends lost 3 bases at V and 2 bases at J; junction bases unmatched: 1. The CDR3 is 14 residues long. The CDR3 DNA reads TGTGCCAGCTCACCGCGGGAGACCTACAATGAGCAGTTCTTC. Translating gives CASSPRETYNEQFF.

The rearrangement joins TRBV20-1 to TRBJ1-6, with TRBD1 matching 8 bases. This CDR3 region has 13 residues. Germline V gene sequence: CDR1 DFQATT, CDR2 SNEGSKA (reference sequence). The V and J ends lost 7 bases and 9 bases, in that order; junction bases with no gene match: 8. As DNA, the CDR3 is TGCAGTGTCCCAGGACAGGGAGTTTCACCCCTCCACTTT. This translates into CSVPGQGVSPLHF.

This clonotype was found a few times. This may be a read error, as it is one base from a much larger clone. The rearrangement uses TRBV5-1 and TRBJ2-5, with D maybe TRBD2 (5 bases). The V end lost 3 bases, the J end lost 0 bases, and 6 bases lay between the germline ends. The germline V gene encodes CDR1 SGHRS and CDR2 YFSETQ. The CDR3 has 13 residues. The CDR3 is CASSWRDQETQYF. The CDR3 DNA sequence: TGCGCCAGCAGCTGGCGGGACCAAGAGACCCAGTACTTC.

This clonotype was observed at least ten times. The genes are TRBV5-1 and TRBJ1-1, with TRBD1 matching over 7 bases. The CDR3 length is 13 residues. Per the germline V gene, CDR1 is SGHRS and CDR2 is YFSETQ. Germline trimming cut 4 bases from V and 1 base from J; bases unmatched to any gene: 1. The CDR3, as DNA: TGCGCCAGCAGCGGGACAGCGAACACTGAAGCTTTCTTT. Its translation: CASSGTANTEAFF. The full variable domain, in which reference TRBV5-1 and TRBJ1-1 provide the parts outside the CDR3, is KAGVTQTPRYLIKTRGQQVTLSCSPISGHRSVSWYQQTPGQGLQFLFEYFSETQRNKGNFPGRFSGRQFSNSRSEMNVSTLELGDSALYLCASSGTANTEAFFGQGTRLTVV.

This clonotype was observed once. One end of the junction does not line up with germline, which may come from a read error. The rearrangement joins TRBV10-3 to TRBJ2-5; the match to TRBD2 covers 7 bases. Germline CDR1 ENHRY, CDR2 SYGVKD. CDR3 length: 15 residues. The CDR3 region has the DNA TGCGCCATCAGCCCCCCCCAGCGGGAACGCAATGAGCAGTACTTC. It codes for CAISPPQRERNEQYF.

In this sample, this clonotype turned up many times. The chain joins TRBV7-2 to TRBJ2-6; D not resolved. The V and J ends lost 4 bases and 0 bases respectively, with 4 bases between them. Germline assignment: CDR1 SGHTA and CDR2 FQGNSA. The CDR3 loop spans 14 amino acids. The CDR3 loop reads CASSSHSGANVLTF. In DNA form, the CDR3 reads TGTGCCAGCAGCTCCCACTCTGGGGCCAACGTCCTGACTTTC.

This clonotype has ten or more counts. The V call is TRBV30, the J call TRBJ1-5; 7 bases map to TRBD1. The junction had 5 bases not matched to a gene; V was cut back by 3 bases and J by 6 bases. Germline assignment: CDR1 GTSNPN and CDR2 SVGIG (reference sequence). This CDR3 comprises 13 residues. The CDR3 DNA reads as TGTGCCTGGAGCGCAGGGGGTTTTCAGCCCCAGCATTTT. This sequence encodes CAWSAGGFQPQHF. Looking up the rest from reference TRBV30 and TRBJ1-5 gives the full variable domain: SQTIHQWPATLVQPVGSPLSLECTVEGTSNPNLYWYRQAAGRGLQLLFYSVGIGQISSEVPQNLSASRPQDRQFILSSKKLLLSDSGFYLCAWSAGGFQPQHFGDGTRLSIL.

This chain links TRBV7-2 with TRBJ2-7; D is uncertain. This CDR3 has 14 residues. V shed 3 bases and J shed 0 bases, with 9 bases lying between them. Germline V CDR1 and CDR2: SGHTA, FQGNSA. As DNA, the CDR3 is TGTGCCAGCAGCTTTTGGGATAGCTCCTACGAGCAGTACTTC. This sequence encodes CASSFWDSSYEQYF.